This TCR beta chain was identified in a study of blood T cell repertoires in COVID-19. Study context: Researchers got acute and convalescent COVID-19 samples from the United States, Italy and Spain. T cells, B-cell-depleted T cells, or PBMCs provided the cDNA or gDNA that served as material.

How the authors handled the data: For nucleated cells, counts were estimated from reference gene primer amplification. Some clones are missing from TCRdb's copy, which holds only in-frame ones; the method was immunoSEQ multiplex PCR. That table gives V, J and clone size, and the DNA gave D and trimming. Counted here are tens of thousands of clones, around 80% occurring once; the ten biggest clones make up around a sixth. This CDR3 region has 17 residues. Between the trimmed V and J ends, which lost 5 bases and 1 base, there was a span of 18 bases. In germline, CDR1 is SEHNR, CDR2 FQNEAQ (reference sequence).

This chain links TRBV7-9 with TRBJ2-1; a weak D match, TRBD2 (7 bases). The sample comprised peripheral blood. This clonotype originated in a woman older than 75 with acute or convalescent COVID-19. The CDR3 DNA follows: TGTGCCAGCAGCCCCGGGTCCGGGGGGCATTCCTACAATGAGCAGTTCTTC. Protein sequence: CASSPGSGGHSYNEQFF. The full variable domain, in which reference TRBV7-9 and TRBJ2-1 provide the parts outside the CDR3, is DTGVSQNPRHKITKRGQNVTFRCDPISEHNRLYWYRQTLGQGPEFLTYFQNEAQLEKSRLLSDRFSAERPKGSFSTLEIQRTEQGDSAMYLCASSPGSGGHSYNEQFFGPGTRLTVL.